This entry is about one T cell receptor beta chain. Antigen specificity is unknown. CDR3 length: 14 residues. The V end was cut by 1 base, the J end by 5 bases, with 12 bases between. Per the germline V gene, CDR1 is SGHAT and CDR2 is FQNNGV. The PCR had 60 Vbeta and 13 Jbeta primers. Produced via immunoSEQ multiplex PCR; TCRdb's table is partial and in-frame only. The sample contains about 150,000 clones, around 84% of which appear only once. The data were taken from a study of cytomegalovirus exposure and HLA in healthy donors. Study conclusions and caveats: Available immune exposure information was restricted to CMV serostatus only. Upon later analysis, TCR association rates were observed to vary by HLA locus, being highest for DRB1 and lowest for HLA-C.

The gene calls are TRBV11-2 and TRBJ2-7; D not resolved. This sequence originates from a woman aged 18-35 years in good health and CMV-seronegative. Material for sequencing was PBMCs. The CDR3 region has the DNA TGTGCCAGCAGCTTAGTTCACCGAGTAGACGAGCAGTACTTC. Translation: CASSLVHRVDEQYF.